Listed here is a single TCR beta chain. This CDR3 region has 14 residues. The germline V gene encodes CDR1 LNHDA and CDR2 SQIVND (reference sequence). Trimming left V 9 bases short and J 4 bases short, with 19 bases between. This record comes from a study of blood T cell repertoires in COVID-19. About the study: Specimens from acute and convalescent COVID-19 originated in the United States, Italy and Spain. Sources were T cells, B-cell-depleted T cells, or PBMCs; the material itself was cDNA or gDNA.

In the authors' methods: Estimated nucleated cell counts came from reference gene primer amplification. This table comes from immunoSEQ multiplex PCR, and its TCRdb copy is limited to in-frame clones, with some not included. V and J calls and clone size are as listed in that table; D and trimming were resolved from the DNA. This repertoire shows some 110,000 clones, 75% to 95% found once; its top ten account for 5.5% to 7%. The genes are TRBV19 and TRBJ2-7, with D maybe TRBD1 (6 bases). The specimen was peripheral blood. The receptor was isolated from a human donor in a cohort sampled during active COVID-19. CDR3 sequence: CARNKKQGRYEQYF. The DNA for the CDR3 is TGTGCCAGAAATAAAAAACAGGGTAGGTACGAGCAGTACTTC.